This T cell receptor beta chain emerged from a study of T cell repertoires in ileal Crohn's disease. Time point of the sample: neoterminal ileum biopsy at postoperative endoscopy, about 6 months after surgery. Produced via immunoSEQ multiplex PCR; TCRdb's table is partial and in-frame only. The profile shows about 12,000 clones, around 86% of them singletons. Deletions cut 5 bases from V and 5 bases from J, with 9 bases between. Germline lookup yields CDR1 LNHNV and CDR2 YYDKDF (reference sequence). This CDR3 is built from 12 residues. The source is an adult with Crohn's disease. This chain joins TRBV15 and TRBJ2-5; D might be TRBD2 (5 bases). The sequenced material came from ileal tissue. This chain's CDR3 is CATSLGKETQYF. The CDR3 region has the DNA TGTGCCACCAGCCTCGGGAAGGAGACCCAGTACTTC.